This T cell receptor beta chain was retrieved from a study of Graves' ophthalmopathy and Graves' hyperthyroidism (dated by TCRdb to the late 2010s). Concerning the study at large: Hyperthyroidism was defined as stable when no progression to ophthalmopathy occurred within 18 months of follow-up. To explore V-J signatures that separate ophthalmopathy from hyperthyroidism, a discovery set of about 96 patients was enrolled, consisting of roughly 45 with ophthalmopathy and some 56 with stable hyperthyroidism. For independent validation, a separate cohort was made up of some 19 hyperthyroidism patients plus 17 patients who later progressed from hyperthyroidism to ophthalmopathy. In total, some 130 blood samples were TCR-sequenced: 40 to 45 ophthalmopathy, roughly 80 hyperthyroidism and some 17 hyperthyroidism-to-ophthalmopathy patients. Once sampling was done, hyperthyroidism patients were given methimazole at a starting dose of 30 mg daily, while ophthalmopathy patients were given high-dose intravenous methylprednisolone. In five or six hyperthyroidism patients, T-cell repertoires of thyroid tissue and blood were compared. The study used TCR beta repertoire signatures to distinguish Graves' ophthalmopathy from Graves' hyperthyroidism and to predict progression to ophthalmopathy.

Hyperthyroidism patients were newly diagnosed, with disease duration under 2 months, and aged 18 to 65 years. Patients with other autoimmune diseases, uncontrolled infections, pregnancy or lactation were excluded from the study. Diagnosis relied on clinical symptoms, serum thyroxine, TRAb, thyroid ultrasound and orbital computed tomography. Total RNA was extracted using Trizol reagent, and RNA quality was checked on an Agilent 2100 Bioanalyzer. For this clonotype: What this receptor recognizes is not known. At one boundary the junction diverges from the germline segment, which might be a read error.

Study-level results and caveats: Sample size was not statistically predetermined, and group allocation was not concealed from the investigators. In cross-validation, the 13-signature model distinguished ophthalmopathy from stable hyperthyroidism with around 90% sensitivity and approximately 81% specificity, while in the test set the corresponding values were 80% and 75%. Among expanded thyroid clonotypes with frequency above 0.001, most also showed up in blood, which suggests that blood repertoires may reflect the thyroid immune response. In validation, the model predicted ophthalmopathy progression with about 71% sensitivity and approximately 75% specificity; 12 predicted patients were CT-confirmed with GO in a median of roughly 6.8 months.

For repertoire sequencing, the TCR beta CDR3 regions were amplified from RNA transcripts. HTBI primers and the Qiagen OneStep RT-PCR kit were used in a first-round RT-PCR, which was followed by a second-round multiplex PCR, size selection and purification. Libraries were sequenced paired-end with 100 bp reads on an Illumina HiSeq2000. Turning to the authors' computational methods: SOAPnuke was used for read processing, and reads with adapters, uncalled bases, a mean Phred below 15, or no exact constant-primer or identifier match were discarded. High-quality paired reads were merged with COPE v1.2.5. Unique nucleotide sequences were defined as clonotypes and aligned to IMGT TRB V, D and J references using MiTCR v1.1. Only V-J combinations with frequency above 0.0001 were analysed, covering over 99% of repertoires. A TCR clonal expansion and chaos score per V-J combination was defined as the ratio of F50 clonal expansion to chaos observed in the TCRdist matrix. Welch's t-statistics and random forest were used to narrow the features down to about twelve V-J combinations, which were then fed into a naive Bayes classifier. The similarity between thyroid and blood repertoires was quantified using the Morisita-Horn index. The public reads were quality trimmed at Q25 with fastp and then assembled into clones with MiXCR by TCRdb, keeping productive beta chains. One record per CDR3 amino acid sequence lists the most common genes and DNA. The V and J calls, along with clone size, are taken from TCRdb and not from the paper's own processing. In all, the sample holds approximately 540,000 distinct CDR3 sequences, and 39% of those were seen once. The ten most abundant clones make up 4% to 5% of the sample.

CDR3 length: 14 amino acids, cysteine to phenylalanine. The CDR3 DNA has 42 bases and is translated from base 1. From a lookup of the germline V gene, CDR1 and CDR2 are SGHAT and FQNNGV. Sequenced material: peripheral blood or thyroid tissue (not recorded which). The origin of this receptor is an adult man with Graves' hyperthyroidism. Recombination connected TRBV11-2 to TRBJ1-1, with the D gene too uncertain to name. The DNA sequence follows: TGTGCCAGCAGCTTAGCCGGGCCTAACACTGGAGCTTTCTTT. It translates as CASSLAGPNTGAFF.